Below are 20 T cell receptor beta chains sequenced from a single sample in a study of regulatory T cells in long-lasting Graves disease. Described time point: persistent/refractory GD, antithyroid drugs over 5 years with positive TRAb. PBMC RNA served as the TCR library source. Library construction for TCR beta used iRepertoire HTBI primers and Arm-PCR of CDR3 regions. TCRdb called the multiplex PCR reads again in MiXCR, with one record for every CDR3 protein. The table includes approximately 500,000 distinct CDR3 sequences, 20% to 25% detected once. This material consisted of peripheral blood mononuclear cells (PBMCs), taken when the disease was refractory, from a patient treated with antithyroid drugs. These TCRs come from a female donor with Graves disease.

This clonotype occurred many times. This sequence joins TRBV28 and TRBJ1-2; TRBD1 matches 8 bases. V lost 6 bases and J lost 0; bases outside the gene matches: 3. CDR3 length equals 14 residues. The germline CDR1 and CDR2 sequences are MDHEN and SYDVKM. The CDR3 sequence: CASSWTGPNYGYTF. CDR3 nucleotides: TGTGCCAGCAGCTGGACAGGGCCTAACTATGGCTACACCTTC.

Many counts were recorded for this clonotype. CDR3 bases: TGTGCCAGCAGCTCTCGCGGTAGCAATCAGCCCCAGCATTTT. It codes for CASSSRGSNQPQHF. The chain recombines TRBV2 with TRBJ1-5; D ambiguous. Germline V gene data show CDR1 as SNHLY and CDR2 as FYNNEI. This CDR3 contains 14 residues. Trimming left V 6 bases short and J 0 bases short, with 9 bases between.

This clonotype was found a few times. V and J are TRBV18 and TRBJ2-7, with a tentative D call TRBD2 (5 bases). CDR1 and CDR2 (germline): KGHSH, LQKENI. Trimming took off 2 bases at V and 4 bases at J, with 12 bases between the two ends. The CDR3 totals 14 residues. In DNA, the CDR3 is TGTGCCAGCTCACCAGAGGGCTTAGGATACGAGCAGTACTTC. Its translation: CASSPEGLGYEQYF.

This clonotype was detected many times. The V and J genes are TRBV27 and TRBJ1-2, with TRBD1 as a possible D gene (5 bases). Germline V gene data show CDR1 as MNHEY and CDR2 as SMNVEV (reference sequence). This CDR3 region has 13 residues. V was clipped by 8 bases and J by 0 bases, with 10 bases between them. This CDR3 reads CASGDQTNYGYTF. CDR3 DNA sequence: TGTGCCAGCGGGGACCAAACTAACTATGGCTACACCTTC.

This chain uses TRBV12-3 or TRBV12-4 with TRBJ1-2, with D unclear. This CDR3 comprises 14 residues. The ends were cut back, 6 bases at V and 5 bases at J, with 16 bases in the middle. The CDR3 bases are TGTGCCAGCAGACTACGGAGTTCCCGTTATGGCTACACCTTC. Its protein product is CASRLRSSRYGYTF.

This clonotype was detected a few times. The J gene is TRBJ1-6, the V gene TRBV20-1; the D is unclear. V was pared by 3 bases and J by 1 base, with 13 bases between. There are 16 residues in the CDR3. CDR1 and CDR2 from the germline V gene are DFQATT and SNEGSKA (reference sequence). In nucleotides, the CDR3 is TGCAGTGCTAGGAACCTCTCTAGTTCCTATAATTCACCCCTCCACTTT. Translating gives CSARNLSSSYNSPLHF.

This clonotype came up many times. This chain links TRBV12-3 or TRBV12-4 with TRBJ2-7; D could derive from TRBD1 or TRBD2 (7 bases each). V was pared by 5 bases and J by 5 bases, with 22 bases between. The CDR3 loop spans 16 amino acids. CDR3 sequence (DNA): TGTGCCAGCAGTCTGGGAGGGGGCGCCGTCCCCCACGAGCAGTACTTC. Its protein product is CASSLGGGAVPHEQYF.

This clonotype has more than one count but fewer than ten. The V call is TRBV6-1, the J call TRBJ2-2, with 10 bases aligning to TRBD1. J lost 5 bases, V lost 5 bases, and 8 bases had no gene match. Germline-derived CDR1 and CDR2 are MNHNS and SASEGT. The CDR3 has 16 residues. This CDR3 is CASSMPGQGYTGELFF. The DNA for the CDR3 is TGTGCCAGCAGTATGCCGGGACAGGGGTATACCGGGGAGCTGTTTTTT.

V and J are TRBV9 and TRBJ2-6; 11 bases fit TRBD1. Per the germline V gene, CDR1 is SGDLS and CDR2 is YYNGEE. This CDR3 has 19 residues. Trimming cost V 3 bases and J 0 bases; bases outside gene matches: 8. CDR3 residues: CASSASGQGASSGANVLTF. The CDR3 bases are TGTGCCAGCAGCGCCTCCGGACAGGGGGCGAGCTCTGGGGCCAACGTCCTGACTTTC. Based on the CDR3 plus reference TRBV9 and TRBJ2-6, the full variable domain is DSGVTQTPKHLITATGQRVTLRCSPRSGDLSVYWYQQSLDQGLQFLIQYYNGEERAKGNILERFSAQQFPDLHSELNLSSLELGDSALYFCASSASGQGASSGANVLTFGAGSRLTVL.

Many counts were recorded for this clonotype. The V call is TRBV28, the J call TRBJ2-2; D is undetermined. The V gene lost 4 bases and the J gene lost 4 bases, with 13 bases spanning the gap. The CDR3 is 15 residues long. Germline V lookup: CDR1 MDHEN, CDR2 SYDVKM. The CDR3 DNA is TGTGCCAGCAGTTCCCTCCTACTATCCACCGGGGAGCTGTTTTTT. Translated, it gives CASSSLLLSTGELFF. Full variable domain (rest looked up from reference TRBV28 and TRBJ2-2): DVKVTQSSRYLVKRTGEKVFLECVQDMDHENMFWYRQDPGLGLRLIYFSYDVKMKEKGDIPEGYSVSREKKERFSLILESASTNQTSMYLCASSSLLLSTGELFFGEGSRLTVL.

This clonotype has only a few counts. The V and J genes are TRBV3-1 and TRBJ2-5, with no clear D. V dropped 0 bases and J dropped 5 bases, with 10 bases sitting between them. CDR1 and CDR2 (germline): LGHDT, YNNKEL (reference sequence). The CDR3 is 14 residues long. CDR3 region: CASSQESLDETQYF. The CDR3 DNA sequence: TGTGCCAGCAGCCAAGAAAGCCTAGACGAGACCCAGTACTTC.

DNA of the CDR3: TGTGCCAGCAGTGGTACAGGGGTTGTTCGCAATCAGCCCCAGCATTTT. This encodes CASSGTGVVRNQPQHF. The J gene is TRBJ1-5, the V gene TRBV6-2 or TRBV6-3; TRBD1 matches 7 bases. The V segment lost 5 bases and the J segment 2 bases; nucleotides outside the gene matches: 9. This CDR3 spans 16 amino acids. Germline CDR1 reads MNHEY; CDR2 reads SVGEGT.

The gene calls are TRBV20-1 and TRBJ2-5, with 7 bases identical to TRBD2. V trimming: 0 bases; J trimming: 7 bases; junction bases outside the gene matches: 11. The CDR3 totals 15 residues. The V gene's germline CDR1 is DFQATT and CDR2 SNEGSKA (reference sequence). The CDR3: CSARDSGKPGGTQYF. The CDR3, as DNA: TGCAGTGCTAGAGATTCGGGGAAACCGGGGGGGACCCAGTACTTC.

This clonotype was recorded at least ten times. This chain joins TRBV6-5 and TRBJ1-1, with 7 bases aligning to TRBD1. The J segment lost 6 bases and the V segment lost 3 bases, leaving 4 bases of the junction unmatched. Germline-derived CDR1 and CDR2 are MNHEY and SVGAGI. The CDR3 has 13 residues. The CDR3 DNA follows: TGTGCCAGCAGTTATAGACAGGGTCCTGAAGCTTTCTTT. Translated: CASSYRQGPEAFF.

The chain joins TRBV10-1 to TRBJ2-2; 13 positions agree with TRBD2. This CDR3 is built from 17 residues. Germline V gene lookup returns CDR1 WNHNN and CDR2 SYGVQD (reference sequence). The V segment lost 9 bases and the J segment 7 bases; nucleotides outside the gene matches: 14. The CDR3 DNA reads TGCGCCAGTCCCGGGACTAGCGGGACCAGCCGTAACGGGGAGCTGTTTTTT. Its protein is CASPGTSGTSRNGELFF.

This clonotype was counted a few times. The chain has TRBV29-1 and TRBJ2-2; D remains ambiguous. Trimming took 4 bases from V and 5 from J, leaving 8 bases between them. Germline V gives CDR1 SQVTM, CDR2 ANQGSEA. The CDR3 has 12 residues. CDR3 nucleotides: TGCAGCGTTGGACCGGCAACCGGGGAGCTGTTTTTT. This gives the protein CSVGPATGELFF.

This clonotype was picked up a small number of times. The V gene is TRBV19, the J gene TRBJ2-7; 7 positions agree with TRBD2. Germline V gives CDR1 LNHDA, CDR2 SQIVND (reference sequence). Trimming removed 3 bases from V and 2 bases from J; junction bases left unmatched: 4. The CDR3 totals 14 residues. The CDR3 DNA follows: TGTGCCAGTAGTATGGGGGGGACTACCTACGAGCAGTACTTC. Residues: CASSMGGTTYEQYF.

The CDR3 DNA is TGTGCCAGCAGTGAACAGCTAGCGGGGGTGGAGACCCAGTACTTC. Its protein is CASSEQLAGVETQYF. This chain links TRBV2 with TRBJ2-5; 10 bases agree with TRBD2. The CDR3 totals 15 residues. Trimming removed 2 bases from V and 5 bases from J; junction bases left unmatched: 5. Germline CDR1 and CDR2: SNHLY and FYNNEI.

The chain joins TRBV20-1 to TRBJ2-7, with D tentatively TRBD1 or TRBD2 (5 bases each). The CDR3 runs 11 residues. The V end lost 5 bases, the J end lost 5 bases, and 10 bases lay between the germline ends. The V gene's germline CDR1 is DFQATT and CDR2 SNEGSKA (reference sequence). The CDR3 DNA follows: TGCAGTGCTGGGACCCCGGACGAGCAGTACTTC. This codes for CSAGTPDEQYF.

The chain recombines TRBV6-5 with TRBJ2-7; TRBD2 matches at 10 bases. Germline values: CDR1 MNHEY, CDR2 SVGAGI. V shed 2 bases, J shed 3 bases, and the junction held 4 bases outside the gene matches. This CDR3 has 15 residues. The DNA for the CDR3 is TGTGCCAGCAGTTACGGTCTAGCGGGGGTCTACGAGCAGTACTTC. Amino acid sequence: CASSYGLAGVYEQYF.